The 21 T cell receptor beta chains below come from one sample, sequenced in a study of brain T cells in children with intractable seizures. Data came from immunoSEQ multiplex PCR; TCRdb stores just in-frame clones and leaves some out. This table has 300,000 to 400,000 clones, about 94% appearing once. Time point specified: blood from clinic visit 5 months post-surgery; TSC patient then seizure free. The sequencing here drew on peripheral blood, taken 4 to 6 months after surgery. The receptors stem from a boy under two years old with tuberous sclerosis and intractable seizures.

CDR3 DNA: TGTGCCAGTAGTATTGCACCGGGACAGGGTGATGAAAAACTGTTTTTT. It encodes CASSIAPGQGDEKLFF. The V and J genes are TRBV19 and TRBJ1-4; TRBD1 matches at 9 bases. V was clipped by 3 bases and J by 6 bases; unmatched bases: 8. The CDR3 length is 16 residues. Germline V gene data show CDR1 as LNHDA and CDR2 as SQIVND (reference sequence).

The gene calls are TRBV11-3 and TRBJ1-4; TRBD1 agrees at 8 bases. The CDR3 consists of 17 residues. The V gene end was trimmed by 5 bases and the J gene end by 5 bases; junction bases not matched to a gene: 13. Germline V gene data show CDR1 as SGHNT and CDR2 as YENEEA. The CDR3 DNA sequence: TGTGCCAGCAGCCGTGCATCCGCCCGGACAGGGAATGAAAAACTGTTTTTT. As protein: CASSRASARTGNEKLFF.

The chain has TRBV11-3 and TRBJ1-6, with TRBD1 as a possible D gene (5 bases). Trimming stripped 4 bases from V and 0 bases from J, with 13 bases between. Germline V gene lookup returns CDR1 SGHNT and CDR2 YENEEA. The CDR3 spans 17 residues. The CDR3 coding sequence is TGTGCCAGCAGCTCCAGGCGGGGGAGCTCCTATAATTCACCCCTCCACTTT. Protein product: CASSSRRGSSYNSPLHF.

The chain links TRBV3-1 (or the pseudogene TRBV3-2) to TRBJ2-1; 7 positions agree with TRBD2. Germline V lookup: CDR1 LGHDT, CDR2 YNNKEL (reference sequence). V was pared by 5 bases and J by 4 bases, with 20 bases of the junction left unmatched. CDR3 size: 19 residues. CDR3: CASSNRDYNPSRAYNEQFF. CDR3 coding DNA: TGTGCCAGCAGCAACCGGGACTACAACCCCTCACGAGCATACAATGAGCAGTTCTTC.

V and J are TRBV5-1 and TRBJ2-7, with unresolved D. The germline gives CDR1 SGHRS, CDR2 YFSETQ. CDR3 length equals 10 residues. The V and J ends lost 5 bases and 4 bases respectively, with 4 bases between them. DNA for the CDR3: TGCGCCAGCAGTCGGTACGAGCAGTACTTC. Translated: CASSRYEQYF.

V gene TRBV10-2 combines with J gene TRBJ2-1; D is possibly TRBD1 (5 bases). V shed 3 bases and J shed 7 bases, with 19 bases lying between them. Germline V gene data show CDR1 as WSHSY and CDR2 as SAAADI. The CDR3 is 16 residues long. CDR3 residues: CASSEHTTSGSNEQFF. Here the CDR3 DNA reads TGCGCCAGCAGTGAACATACGACATCAGGGTCAAATGAGCAGTTCTTC.

V and J are TRBV4-1 and TRBJ2-1; D unclear. Trimming removed 3 bases at V and 5 bases at J, with 11 bases between. CDR1 MGHRA and CDR2 YSYEKL come from the germline V gene. The CDR3 is made up of 14 amino acids. The CDR3 is CASSHHSTNNEQFF. CDR3 nucleotides: TGCGCCAGCAGCCACCACAGCACCAACAATGAGCAGTTCTTC.

J is TRBJ1-2 and V is TRBV2, with a tentative D call TRBD1 (5 bases). The CDR3 loop spans 12 amino acids. With 8 bases removed from V and 4 bases from J, the gap between germline ends came to 11 bases. Germline V gene data show CDR1 as SNHLY and CDR2 as FYNNEI. DNA for the CDR3: TGTGCCAGCCTCAGGGTGAGCTATGGCTACACCTTC. Translating gives CASLRVSYGYTF.

For this clone: Its ends do not fully match the called genes, so a read error is possible. CDR3 protein: CASSLEGRGRNATNEKLFF. The CDR3 DNA follows: TGTGCTAGCAGCTTAGAGGGCCGGGGCAGGAATGCAACTAATGAAAAACTGTTTTTT. V is TRBV7-7 and J is TRBJ1-4, with D perhaps matching TRBD1 (5 bases). This CDR3 comprises 19 residues. Germline V gives CDR1 SSHAT, CDR2 FNYEAQ (reference sequence).

This clone was observed a few times. The rearrangement joins TRBV4-2 to TRBJ2-2, with 10 bases matching TRBD2. The CDR3 consists of 19 residues. V was clipped by 3 bases and J by 7 bases; unmatched bases: 17. CDR1 and CDR2 (germline): LGHNA, YNFKEQ. The CDR3 region is CASSHPLSSGSSENGELFF. CDR3 nucleotides: TGTGCCAGCAGCCACCCTCTTTCTAGCGGGAGTTCGGAGAACGGGGAGCTGTTTTTT.

The V and J genes are TRBV19 and TRBJ1-1, with D possibly matching TRBD1 (5 bases). The V gene lost 1 base and the J gene lost 4 bases, with 13 bases spanning the gap. This CDR3 is 15 amino acids long. CDR1 LNHDA and CDR2 SQIVND come from the germline V gene (reference sequence). The CDR3 here is CASSIVRGEGTEAFF. In nucleotides, the CDR3 is TGTGCCAGTAGTATAGTACGGGGCGAGGGCACTGAAGCTTTCTTT.

The chain carries TRBV10-1 and TRBJ1-4; D perhaps matches TRBD1 (5 bases). This CDR3 contains 15 residues. V lost 9 bases to trimming and J lost 4 bases, with 18 bases between them. Germline V gene sequence: CDR1 WNHNN, CDR2 SYGVQD (reference sequence). The CDR3 DNA is TGCGCCAGTAACAGTGCGGGGACTCATAATGAAAAACTGTTTTTT. As protein: CASNSAGTHNEKLFF.

This clone was counted a single time. The genes are TRBV6-5 and TRBJ1-2; D may be TRBD1 (6 bases). Germline-derived CDR1 and CDR2 are MNHEY and SVGAGI. CDR3 length equals 14 residues. V was clipped by 6 bases and J by 5 bases, with 16 bases between them. DNA of the CDR3: TGTGCCAGCAGAAAGCCGGGACAACATTATGGCTACACCTTC. This translates into CASRKPGQHYGYTF.

This clone showed up just a few times. The chain couples TRBV19 to TRBJ1-5; D unresolved. The V gene lost 6 bases and the J gene lost 7 bases, with 13 bases spanning the gap. Per germline, CDR1 LNHDA and CDR2 SQIVND (reference sequence). CDR3 length: 13 amino acids. CDR3 residues: CASSAATGQPQHF. The CDR3 nucleotides read TGTGCCAGTAGCGCGGCCACGGGGCAGCCCCAGCATTTT.

This rearrangement joins TRBV5-6 to TRBJ1-1; D is undetermined. The CDR3 is 15 residues long. V shed 4 bases and J shed 0 bases, with 13 bases lying between them. Germline CDR1 and CDR2: SGHDT and YYEEEE. The CDR3 region is CASSRQHIMNTEAFF. The CDR3 DNA follows: TGTGCCAGCAGCCGTCAGCATATCATGAACACTGAAGCTTTCTTT. Combining the CDR3 with reference TRBV5-6 and TRBJ1-1 gives the whole variable domain DAGVTQSPTHLIKTRGQQVTLRCSPKSGHDTVSWYQQALGQGPQFIFQYYEEEERQRGNFPDRFSGHQFPNYSSELNVNALLLGDSALYLCASSRQHIMNTEAFFGQGTRLTVV.

CDR3 sequence reads: CASSRTSGSGVQETQYF. CDR3 nucleotides: TGTGCCAGCAGTCGGACTAGCGGGAGCGGGGTTCAAGAGACCCAGTACTTC. The chain recombines TRBV6-6 with TRBJ2-5; 13 bases are shared with TRBD2. Germline-derived CDR1 and CDR2 are MNHNY and SVGAGI (reference sequence). CDR3 length: 17 residues. Unmatched junction bases numbered 8, after V lost 5 bases and J lost 2 bases.

This chain joins TRBV30 and TRBJ2-7; no reliable D call. V was clipped by 5 bases and J by 0 bases, with 8 bases between them. Germline CDR1 is GTSNPN and CDR2 is SVGIG (reference sequence). This CDR3 has 12 amino acids. The CDR3 loop is CAWSAVSYEQYF. CDR3 in DNA: TGTGCCTGGTCGGCAGTCTCCTACGAGCAGTACTTC.

This chain links TRBV12-3 or TRBV12-4 with TRBJ1-2, with 8 bases lining up with TRBD1. With V trimmed by 5 bases and J by 5 bases, 4 bases remained unmatched. The CDR3 consists of 13 residues. The CDR3 DNA reads TGTGCCAGCAGTCCCGGGACAGGTTATGGCTACACCTTC. It encodes CASSPGTGYGYTF.

This chain connects TRBV24-1 to TRBJ2-1; 8 nucleotides match TRBD1. Germline lookup yields CDR1 KGHDR and CDR2 SFDVKD. The V segment lost 5 bases and the J segment 2 bases; nucleotides outside the gene matches: 4. This CDR3 is built from 15 residues. CDR3 loop: CATSGGQGPYNEQFF. The CDR3 coding sequence is TGTGCCACCAGTGGTGGACAGGGCCCCTACAATGAGCAGTTCTTC.

This chain connects TRBV4-2 to TRBJ1-1; 11 positions match TRBD1. This CDR3 spans 15 amino acids. V was pared by 2 bases and J by 4 bases, with 3 bases of the junction left unmatched. The germline CDR1 and CDR2 sequences are LGHNA and YNFKEQ. The CDR3 region is CASSQPGTGGTEAFF. The CDR3 DNA follows: TGTGCCAGCAGCCAACCCGGGACAGGGGGCACTGAAGCTTTCTTT.

This chain uses TRBV5-1 with TRBJ2-7, with TRBD1 matching over 9 bases. The CDR3 is 16 residues long. J lost 3 bases, V lost 4 bases, and 11 bases had no gene match. CDR1 and CDR2 (germline): SGHRS, YFSETQ. The CDR3 loop reads CASSPVPGTGFYEQYF. DNA of the CDR3: TGCGCCAGCAGCCCGGTACCGGGGACAGGGTTCTACGAGCAGTACTTC.